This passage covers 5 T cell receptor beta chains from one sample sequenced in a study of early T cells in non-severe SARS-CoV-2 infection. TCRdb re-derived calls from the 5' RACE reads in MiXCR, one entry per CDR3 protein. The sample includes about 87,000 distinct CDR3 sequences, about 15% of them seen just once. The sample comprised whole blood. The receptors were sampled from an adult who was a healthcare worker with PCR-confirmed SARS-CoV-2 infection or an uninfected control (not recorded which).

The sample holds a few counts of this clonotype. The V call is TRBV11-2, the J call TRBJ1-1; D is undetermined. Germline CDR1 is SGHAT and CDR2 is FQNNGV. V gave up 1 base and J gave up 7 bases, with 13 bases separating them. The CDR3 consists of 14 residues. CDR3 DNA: TGTGCCAGCAGCTTAGTGGTGGGTCAAGTTGAAGCTTTCTTT. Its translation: CASSLVVGQVEAFF. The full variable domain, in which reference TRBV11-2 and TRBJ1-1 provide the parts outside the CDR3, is EAGVAQSPRYKIIEKRQSVAFWCNPISGHATLYWYQQILGQGPKLLIQFQNNGVVDDSQLPKDRFSAERLKGVDSTLKIQPAKLEDSAVYLCASSLVVGQVEAFFGQGTRLTVV.

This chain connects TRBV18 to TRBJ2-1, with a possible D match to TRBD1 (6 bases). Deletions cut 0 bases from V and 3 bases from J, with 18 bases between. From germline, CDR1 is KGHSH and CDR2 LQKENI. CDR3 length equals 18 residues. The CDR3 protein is CASSPPRVGGLVYNEQFF. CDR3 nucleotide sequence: TGTGCCAGCTCACCACCCCGCGTTGGGGGCCTTGTCTACAATGAGCAGTTCTTC.

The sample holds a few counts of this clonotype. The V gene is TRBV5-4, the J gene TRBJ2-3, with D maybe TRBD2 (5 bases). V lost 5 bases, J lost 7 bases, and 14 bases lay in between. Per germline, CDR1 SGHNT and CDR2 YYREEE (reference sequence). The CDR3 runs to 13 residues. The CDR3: CASSRKERNTQYF. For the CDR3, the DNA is TGTGCCAGCAGTCGGAAGGAGCGGAATACGCAGTATTTT.

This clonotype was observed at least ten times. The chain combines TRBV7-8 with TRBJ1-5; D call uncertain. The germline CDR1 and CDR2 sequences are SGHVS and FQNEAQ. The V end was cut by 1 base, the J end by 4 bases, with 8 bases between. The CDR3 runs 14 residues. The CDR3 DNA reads TGTGCCAGCAGCTTAGACAGCCTAAATCAGCCCCAGCATTTT. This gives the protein CASSLDSLNQPQHF.

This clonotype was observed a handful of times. The CDR3 DNA follows: TGTGCCAGTCGGATGACTTCCCTCTATGGCTACACCTTC. This sequence encodes CASRMTSLYGYTF. V is TRBV19 and J is TRBJ1-2; no clear D. This CDR3 contains 13 residues. Deletions cut 8 bases from V and 4 bases from J, with 14 bases between. Germline V gives CDR1 LNHDA, CDR2 SQIVND (reference sequence).